This record covers a single T cell receptor (beta chain). These data are taken from a study of technical replicates of blood from several donors. Generated by immunoSEQ multiplex PCR, the TCRdb table keeps only in-frame clones and is missing some. This table has approximately 76,000 clones, approximately 86% appearing once. The source is a human donor in good health. Some clones in this sample may be carry-over from other donors' samples. The sequenced sample consisted of PBMCs.

The CDR3 DNA reads TGCGCCAGCAGCCCTCTCTACGAGCAGTACTTC. The encoded protein is CASSPLYEQYF. This chain uses TRBV5-1 with TRBJ2-7; D gene uncertain. Trimming pared 4 bases from V and 3 bases from J, leaving 5 bases between. CDR3 length equals 11 residues. Germline V gene lookup returns CDR1 SGHRS and CDR2 YFSETQ.